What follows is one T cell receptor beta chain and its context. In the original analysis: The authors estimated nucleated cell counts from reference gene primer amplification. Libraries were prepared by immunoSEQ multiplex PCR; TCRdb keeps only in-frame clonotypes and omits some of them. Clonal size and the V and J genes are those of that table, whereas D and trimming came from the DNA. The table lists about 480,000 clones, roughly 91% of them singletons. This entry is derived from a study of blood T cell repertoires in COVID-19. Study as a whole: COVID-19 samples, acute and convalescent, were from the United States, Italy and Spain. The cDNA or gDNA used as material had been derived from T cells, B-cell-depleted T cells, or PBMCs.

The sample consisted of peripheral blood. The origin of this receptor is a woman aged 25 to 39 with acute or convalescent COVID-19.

The CDR3 nucleotides read TGTGCCAGTAGTATAGATTCCGCGCCCCGAGGCTACACCTTC. This encodes CASSIDSAPRGYTF. The V gene is TRBV19, the J gene TRBJ1-2; D gene ambiguous. Per the germline V gene, CDR1 is LNHDA and CDR2 is SQIVND (reference sequence). The V end lost 0 bases, the J end lost 8 bases, and 13 bases lay between the germline ends. This CDR3 comprises 14 residues.